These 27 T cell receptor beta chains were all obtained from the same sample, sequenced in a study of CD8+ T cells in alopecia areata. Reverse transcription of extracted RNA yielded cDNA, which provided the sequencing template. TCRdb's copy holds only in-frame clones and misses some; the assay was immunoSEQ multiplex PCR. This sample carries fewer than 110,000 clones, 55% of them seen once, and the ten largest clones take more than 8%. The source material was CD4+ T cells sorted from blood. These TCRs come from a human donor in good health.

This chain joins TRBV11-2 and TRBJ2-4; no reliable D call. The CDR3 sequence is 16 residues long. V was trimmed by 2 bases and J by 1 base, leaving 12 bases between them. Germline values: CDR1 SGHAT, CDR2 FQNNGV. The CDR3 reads CASSLSRVQAKNIQYF. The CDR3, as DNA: TGTGCCAGCAGCTTAAGTAGGGTCCAGGCCAAAAACATTCAGTACTTC.

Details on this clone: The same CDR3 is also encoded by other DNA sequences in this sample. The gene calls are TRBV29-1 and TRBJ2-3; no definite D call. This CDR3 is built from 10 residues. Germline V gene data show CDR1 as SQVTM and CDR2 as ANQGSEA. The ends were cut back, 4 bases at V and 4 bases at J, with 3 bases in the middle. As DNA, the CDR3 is TGCAGCGTTGGCTCAGATACGCAGTATTTT. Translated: CSVGSDTQYF.

CDR3 sequence: CASSTRTGGYEQYF. The DNA of the CDR3 is TGTGCCAGCAGCACGCGGACAGGGGGCTACGAGCAGTACTTC. The gene calls are TRBV11-1 and TRBJ2-7; TRBD1 matches at 10 bases. Trimming at V came to 5 bases and at J to 3 bases, leaving 4 bases not matched to a gene. The CDR3 is made up of 14 amino acids. Germline values: CDR1 SGHAT, CDR2 FQDESV (reference sequence).

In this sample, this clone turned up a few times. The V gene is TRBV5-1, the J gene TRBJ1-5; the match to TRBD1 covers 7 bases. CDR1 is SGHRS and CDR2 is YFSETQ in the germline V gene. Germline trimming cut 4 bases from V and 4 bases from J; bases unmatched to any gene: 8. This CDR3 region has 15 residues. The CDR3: CASSPETGTNQPQHF. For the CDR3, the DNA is TGCGCCAGCAGCCCGGAGACAGGGACGAATCAGCCCCAGCATTTT. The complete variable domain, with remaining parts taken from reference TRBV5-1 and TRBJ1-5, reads KAGVTQTPRYLIKTRGQQVTLSCSPISGHRSVSWYQQTPGQGLQFLFEYFSETQRNKGNFPGRFSGRQFSNSRSEMNVSTLELGDSALYLCASSPETGTNQPQHFGDGTRLSIL.

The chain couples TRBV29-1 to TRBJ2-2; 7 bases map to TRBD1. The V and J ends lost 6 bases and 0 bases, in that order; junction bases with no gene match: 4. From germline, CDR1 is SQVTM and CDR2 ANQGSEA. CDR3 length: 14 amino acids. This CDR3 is CSVAGTANTGELFF. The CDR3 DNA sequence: TGCAGCGTCGCCGGGACAGCGAACACCGGGGAGCTGTTTTTT.

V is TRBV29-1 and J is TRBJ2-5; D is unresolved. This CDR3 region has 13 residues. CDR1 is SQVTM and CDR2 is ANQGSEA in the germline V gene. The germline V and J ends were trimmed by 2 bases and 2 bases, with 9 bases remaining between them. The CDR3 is CSVERQTQETQYF. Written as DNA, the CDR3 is TGCAGCGTTGAAAGGCAGACACAAGAGACCCAGTACTTC.

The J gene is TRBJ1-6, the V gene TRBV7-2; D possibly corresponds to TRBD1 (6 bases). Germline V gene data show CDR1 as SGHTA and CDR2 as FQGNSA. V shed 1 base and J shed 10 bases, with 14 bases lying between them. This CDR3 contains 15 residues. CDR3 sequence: CASSLEGHALSPLHF. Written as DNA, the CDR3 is TGTGCCAGCAGCTTAGAGGGACATGCCCTATCACCCCTCCACTTT. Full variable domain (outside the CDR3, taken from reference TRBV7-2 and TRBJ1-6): GAGVSQSPSNKVTEKGKDVELRCDPISGHTALYWYRQSLGQGLEFLIYFQGNSAPDKSGLPSDRFSAERTGGSVSTLTIQRTQQEDSAVYLCASSLEGHALSPLHFGNGTRLTVT.

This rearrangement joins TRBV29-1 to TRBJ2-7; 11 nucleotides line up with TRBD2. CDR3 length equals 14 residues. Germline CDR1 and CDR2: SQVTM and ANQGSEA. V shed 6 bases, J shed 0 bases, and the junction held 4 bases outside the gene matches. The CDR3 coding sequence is TGCAGCGTGCAGACTAGCGGGGCCTCCTACGAGCAGTACTTC. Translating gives CSVQTSGASYEQYF.

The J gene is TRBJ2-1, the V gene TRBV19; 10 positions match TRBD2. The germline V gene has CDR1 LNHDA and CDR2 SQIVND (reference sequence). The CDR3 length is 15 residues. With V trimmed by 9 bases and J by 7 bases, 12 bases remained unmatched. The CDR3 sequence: CASWDGSGGFNEQFF. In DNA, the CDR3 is TGTGCCAGCTGGGATGGTAGCGGGGGGTTTAATGAGCAGTTCTTC.

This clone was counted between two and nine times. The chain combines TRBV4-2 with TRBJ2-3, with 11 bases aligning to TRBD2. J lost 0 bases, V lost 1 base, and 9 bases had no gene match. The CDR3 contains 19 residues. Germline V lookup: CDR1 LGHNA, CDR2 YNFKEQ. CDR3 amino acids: CASSQGVGTSGASTDTQYF. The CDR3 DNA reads TGTGCCAGCAGCCAAGGGGTCGGGACTAGCGGAGCTAGCACAGATACGCAGTATTTT.

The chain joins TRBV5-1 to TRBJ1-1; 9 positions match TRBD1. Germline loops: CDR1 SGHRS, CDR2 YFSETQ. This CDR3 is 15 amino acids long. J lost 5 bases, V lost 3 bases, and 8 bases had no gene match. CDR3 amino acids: CASSYTGTGLTEAFF. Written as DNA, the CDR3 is TGCGCCAGCAGCTATACCGGGACAGGGTTGACTGAAGCTTTCTTT.

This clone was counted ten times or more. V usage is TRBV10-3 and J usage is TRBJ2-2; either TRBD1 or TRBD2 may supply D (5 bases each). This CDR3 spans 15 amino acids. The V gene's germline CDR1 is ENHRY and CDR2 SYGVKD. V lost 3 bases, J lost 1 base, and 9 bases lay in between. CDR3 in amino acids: CAISDPGLNTGELFF. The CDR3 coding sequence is TGTGCCATCAGTGACCCGGGGCTGAACACCGGGGAGCTGTTTTTT.

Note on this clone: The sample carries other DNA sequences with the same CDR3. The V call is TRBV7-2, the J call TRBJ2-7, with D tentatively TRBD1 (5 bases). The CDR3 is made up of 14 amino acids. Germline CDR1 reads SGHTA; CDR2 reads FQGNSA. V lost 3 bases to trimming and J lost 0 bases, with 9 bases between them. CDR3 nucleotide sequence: TGTGCCAGCAGCTTGGGGCCCAGCTCCTACGAGCAGTACTTC. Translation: CASSLGPSSYEQYF. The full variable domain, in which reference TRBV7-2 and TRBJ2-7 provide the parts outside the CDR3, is GAGVSQSPSNKVTEKGKDVELRCDPISGHTALYWYRQSLGQGLEFLIYFQGNSAPDKSGLPSDRFSAERTGGSVSTLTIQRTQQEDSAVYLCASSLGPSSYEQYFGPGTRLTVT.

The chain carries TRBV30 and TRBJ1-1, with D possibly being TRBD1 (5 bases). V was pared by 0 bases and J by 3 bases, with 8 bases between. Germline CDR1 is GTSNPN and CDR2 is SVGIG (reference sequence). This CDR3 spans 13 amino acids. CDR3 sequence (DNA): TGTGCCTGGAGTGTATCAGGGTACACTGAAGCTTTCTTT. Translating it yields CAWSVSGYTEAFF.

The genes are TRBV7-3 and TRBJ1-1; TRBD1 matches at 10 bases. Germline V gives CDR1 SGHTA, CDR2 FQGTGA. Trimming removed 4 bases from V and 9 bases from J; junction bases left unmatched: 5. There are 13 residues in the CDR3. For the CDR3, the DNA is TGTGCCAGCAGCTCCGGGACAGGGGACCAAGCTTTCTTT. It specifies CASSSGTGDQAFF.

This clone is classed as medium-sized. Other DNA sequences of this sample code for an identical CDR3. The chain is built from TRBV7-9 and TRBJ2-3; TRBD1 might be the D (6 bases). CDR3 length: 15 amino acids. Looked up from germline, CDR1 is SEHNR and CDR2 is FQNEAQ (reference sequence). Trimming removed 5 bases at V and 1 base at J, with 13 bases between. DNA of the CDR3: TGTGCCAGCAGCCTATCAGGGGACGGCACAGATACGCAGTATTTT. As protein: CASSLSGDGTDTQYF.

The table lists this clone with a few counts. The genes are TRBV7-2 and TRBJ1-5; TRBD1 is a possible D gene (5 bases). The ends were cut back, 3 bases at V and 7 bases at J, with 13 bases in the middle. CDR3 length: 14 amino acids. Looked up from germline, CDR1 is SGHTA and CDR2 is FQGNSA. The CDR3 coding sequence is TGTGCCAGCAGCTTTAGTCAGGGATCACAGCCCCAGCATTTT. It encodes CASSFSQGSQPQHF.

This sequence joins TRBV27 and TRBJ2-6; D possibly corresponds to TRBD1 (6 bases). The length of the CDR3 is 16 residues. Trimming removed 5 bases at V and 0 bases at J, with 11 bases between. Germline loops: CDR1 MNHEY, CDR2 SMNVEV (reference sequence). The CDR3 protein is CASSPGQISGANVLTF. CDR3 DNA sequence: TGTGCCAGCAGTCCAGGACAGATCTCTGGGGCCAACGTCCTGACTTTC.

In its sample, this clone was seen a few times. As DNA, the CDR3 is TGCAGCGTTGACAAGGCACTCGGCACTGAAGCTTTCTTT. It encodes CSVDKALGTEAFF. The chain is built from TRBV29-1 and TRBJ1-1; no definite D call. This CDR3 is 13 amino acids long. The V and J ends lost 3 bases and 4 bases respectively, with 12 bases between them. Germline values: CDR1 SQVTM, CDR2 ANQGSEA. Filled out from reference TRBV29-1 and TRBJ1-1, the complete variable domain reads SAVISQKPSRDICQRGTSLTIQCQVDSQVTMMFWYRQQPGQSLTLIATANQGSEATYESGFVIDKFPISRPNLTFSTLTVSNMSPEDSSIYLCSVDKALGTEAFFGQGTRLTVV.

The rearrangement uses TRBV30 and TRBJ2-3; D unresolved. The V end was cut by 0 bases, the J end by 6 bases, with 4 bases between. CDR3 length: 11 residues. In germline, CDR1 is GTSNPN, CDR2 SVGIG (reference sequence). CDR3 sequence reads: CAWSVMDTQYF. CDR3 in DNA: TGTGCCTGGAGTGTAATGGATACGCAGTATTTT.

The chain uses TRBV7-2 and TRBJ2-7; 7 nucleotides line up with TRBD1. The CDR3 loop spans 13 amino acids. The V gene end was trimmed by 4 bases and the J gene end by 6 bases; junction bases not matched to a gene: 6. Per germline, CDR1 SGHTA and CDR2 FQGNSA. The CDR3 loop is CASSYGTATEQYF. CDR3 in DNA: TGTGCCAGCAGCTATGGGACAGCAACCGAGCAGTACTTC.

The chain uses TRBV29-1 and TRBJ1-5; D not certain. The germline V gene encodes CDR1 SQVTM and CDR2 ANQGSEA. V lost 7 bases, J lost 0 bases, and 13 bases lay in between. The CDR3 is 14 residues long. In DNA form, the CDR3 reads TGCAGCGCCCTCCTAACAGATAGCAATCAGCCCCAGCATTTT. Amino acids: CSALLTDSNQPQHF.

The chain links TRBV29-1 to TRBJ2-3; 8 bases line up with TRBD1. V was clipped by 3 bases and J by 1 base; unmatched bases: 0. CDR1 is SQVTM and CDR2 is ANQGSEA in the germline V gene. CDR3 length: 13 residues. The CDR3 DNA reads TGCAGCGTTGAGGGACAGGGCACAGATACGCAGTATTTT. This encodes CSVEGQGTDTQYF.

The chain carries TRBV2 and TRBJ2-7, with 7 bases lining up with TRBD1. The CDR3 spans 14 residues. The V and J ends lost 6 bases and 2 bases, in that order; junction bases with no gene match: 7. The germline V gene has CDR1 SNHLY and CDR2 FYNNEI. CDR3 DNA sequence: TGTGCCAGCAGAGAGACAGGGATAGCCTACGAGCAGTACTTC. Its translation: CASRETGIAYEQYF. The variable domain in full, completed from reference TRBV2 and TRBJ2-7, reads EPEVTQTPSHQVTQMGQEVILRCVPISNHLYFYWYRQILGQKVEFLVSFYNNEISEKSEIFDDQFSVERPDGSNFTLKIRSTKLEDSAMYFCASRETGIAYEQYFGPGTRLTVT.

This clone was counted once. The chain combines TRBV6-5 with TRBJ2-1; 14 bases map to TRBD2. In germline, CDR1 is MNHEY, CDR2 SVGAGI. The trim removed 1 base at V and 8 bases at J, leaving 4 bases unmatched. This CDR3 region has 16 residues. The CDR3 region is CASSYLRTSGGYEQFF. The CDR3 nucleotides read TGTGCCAGCAGTTACTTGCGGACTAGCGGGGGGTATGAGCAGTTCTTC.

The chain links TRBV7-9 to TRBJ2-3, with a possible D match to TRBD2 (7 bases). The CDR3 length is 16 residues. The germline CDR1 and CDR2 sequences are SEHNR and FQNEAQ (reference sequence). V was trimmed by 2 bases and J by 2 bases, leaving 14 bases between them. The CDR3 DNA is TGTGCCAGCAGCTTACGCGGGGGCCGAAACACAGATACGCAGTATTTT. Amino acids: CASSLRGGRNTDTQYF. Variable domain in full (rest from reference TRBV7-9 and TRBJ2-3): DTGVSQNPRHKITKRGQNVTFRCDPISEHNRLYWYRQTLGQGPEFLTYFQNEAQLEKSRLLSDRFSAERPKGSFSTLEIQRTEQGDSAMYLCASSLRGGRNTDTQYFGPGTRLTVL.

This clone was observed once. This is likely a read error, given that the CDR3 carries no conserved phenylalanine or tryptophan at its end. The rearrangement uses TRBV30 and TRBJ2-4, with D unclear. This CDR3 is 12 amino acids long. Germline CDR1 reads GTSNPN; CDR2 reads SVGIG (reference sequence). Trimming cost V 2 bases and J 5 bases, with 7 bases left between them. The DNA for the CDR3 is TGTGCCTGGAGTAGGCAAGAAAACATTCAGTACCTC. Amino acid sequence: CAWSRQENIQYL.